The clone carrying this TCR beta chain was detected a few times. The method was immunoSEQ multiplex PCR; TCRdb's version includes in-frame clones alone and lacks a portion of them. The table lists some 140,000 clones, 85% to 90% of them singletons. This sample was taken from a study of cytomegalovirus exposure and HLA in healthy donors. Study information: In a later analysis, the roughly 120 validation repertoires were reported to have used the same platform as the 600 to 800 first-cohort repertoires.

The V and J ends lost 5 bases and 9 bases, in that order; junction bases with no gene match: 13. Germline V gene data show CDR1 as SGHVS and CDR2 as FQNEAQ. The CDR3 runs to 17 residues. This rearrangement joins TRBV7-8 to TRBJ2-7; TRBD2 aligns across 16 bases. The source of this sequence is a human donor in good health. Specimen: PBMCs. The CDR3 DNA reads as TGTGCCAGCAGCCACCACGCGGGACTAGCGGGAGGGCTTGGGCAGTACTTC. Protein sequence: CASSHHAGLAGGLGQYF.